The present entry profiles one T cell receptor (beta chain) with its context. The antigen is undetermined. Other DNA sequences in this sample translate to the same CDR3. The source of the sample is a study of beta chain features in type 1 diabetes. Study conclusions and caveats: Patients' naive, central memory and regulatory TCRB repertoires appeared more alike than those of healthy donors. Moderate but significant shortening of TCRB CDR3s was recorded in all four CD4+ subsets from Type 1 diabetes patients.

V lost 1 base and J 2 bases, leaving 6 bases between the germline ends. Germline CDR1 reads SGHTA; CDR2 reads FQGNSA. The CDR3 length is 14 residues. Expressed TCRB transcripts got sequenced, as all isolated RNA was reverse transcribed. Measured with immunoSEQ multiplex PCR; TCRdb has only the in-frame clones, and not every one. This table holds around 180,000 clones, 6.5% to 9.5% found once. The V and J genes are TRBV7-2 and TRBJ1-5; D perhaps matches TRBD1 (5 bases). The material sequenced was central memory CD4+ T cells from blood. This TCR came from a woman aged 35 to 49 with type 1 diabetes. CDR3: CASSLGGGNQPQHF. CDR3 in DNA: TGTGCCAGCAGCTTAGGGGGGGGCAATCAGCCCCAGCATTTT. The entire variable domain, with the rest obtained from reference TRBV7-2 and TRBJ1-5, is as follows: GAGVSQSPSNKVTEKGKDVELRCDPISGHTALYWYRQSLGQGLEFLIYFQGNSAPDKSGLPSDRFSAERTGGSVSTLTIQRTQQEDSAVYLCASSLGGGNQPQHFGDGTRLSIL.